Each of the 29 T cell receptor beta chains below was sequenced from the same sample in a study of T cells after posttransplantation cyclophosphamide. Control samples came 1 year after myeloablative marrow transplants with methotrexate plus calcineurin inhibitor. Sequencing was performed with immunoSEQ multiplex PCR; in TCRdb, only in-frame clones are kept and a portion is missing. The data hold approximately 19,000 clones, with 85% to 90% observed a single time. This specimen was PBMCs, taken just over 350 days after allogeneic stem cell transplant with calcineurin inhibitor and methotrexate. These receptor sequences come from a female patient in her 30s who received an allogeneic stem cell transplant from an unrelated donor, was CMV-positive, and had acute and chronic GVHD. Some T cells here may be from the graft donor.

This rearrangement joins TRBV7-8 to TRBJ1-3; no reliable D call. The length of the CDR3 is 15 residues. Trimming stripped 2 bases from V and 2 bases from J, with 10 bases between. Germline CDR1 SGHVS, CDR2 FQNEAQ. The CDR3 loop reads CASSLRTVPGNTIYF. CDR3 coding DNA: TGTGCCAGCAGCTTAAGGACTGTCCCTGGAAACACCATATATTTT.

The chain couples TRBV2 to TRBJ2-1, with TRBD2 identical over 9 bases. The trim removed 1 base at V and 9 bases at J, leaving 1 base unmatched. Germline CDR1 and CDR2: SNHLY and FYNNEI. There are 13 residues in the CDR3. CDR3 sequence (DNA): TGTGCCAGCAGTGAAGGGACTAGCGTTGAGCAGTTCTTC. It is translated as CASSEGTSVEQFF.

This sequence joins TRBV13 and TRBJ2-3; 7 bases are shared with TRBD2. The V segment lost 6 bases and the J segment 2 bases; nucleotides outside the gene matches: 11. The CDR3 extends over 16 amino acids. Germline V gene sequence: CDR1 PRHDT, CDR2 FYEKMQ (reference sequence). CDR3 sequence (DNA): TGTGCCAGCAGTCCCGGAGGGAGGGCAAACACAGATACGCAGTATTTT. This translates into CASSPGGRANTDTQYF.

J is TRBJ2-2 and V is TRBV9; 14 bases align to TRBD2. Trimming took 4 bases from V and 7 from J; bases not matched to a gene: 6. In germline, CDR1 is SGDLS, CDR2 YYNGEE. This CDR3 spans 16 amino acids. CDR3 region: CASSQTSGRAGGELFF. The CDR3 DNA reads TGTGCCAGCAGCCAGACTAGCGGGAGGGCCGGCGGGGAGCTGTTTTTT.

This clone was seen a handful of times. The genes are TRBV7-9 and TRBJ1-5; 8 bases line up with TRBD1. This CDR3 region has 15 residues. V shed 3 bases, J shed 5 bases, and the junction held 6 bases outside the gene matches. CDR1 SEHNR and CDR2 FQNEAQ come from the germline V gene (reference sequence). The DNA for the CDR3 is TGTGCCAGCAGCTTGGGGACAGGCGAATATCAGCCCCAGCATTTT. Its protein is CASSLGTGEYQPQHF.

The rearrangement links TRBV28 to TRBJ1-2, with TRBD1 matching over 7 bases. After removal of 4 bases from V and 4 bases from J, the junction contained 12 bases not matched to a gene. The CDR3 totals 16 residues. Germline V CDR1 and CDR2: MDHEN, SYDVKM. The chain's CDR3 is CASSSPGGGQSYGYTF. The CDR3 nucleotides are TGTGCCAGCAGTTCTCCCGGAGGGGGACAGAGCTATGGCTACACCTTC.

This clone was observed once. The J gene is TRBJ2-7, the V gene TRBV9, with D perhaps TRBD2 (6 bases). Germline assignment: CDR1 SGDLS and CDR2 YYNGEE. This CDR3 is 14 amino acids long. Trimming pared 2 bases from V and 0 bases from J, leaving 9 bases between. The CDR3 DNA reads as TGTGCCAGCAGCGTCCGGGACTTCTCCTACGAGCAGTACTTC. Amino acid sequence: CASSVRDFSYEQYF.

J is TRBJ2-1 and V is TRBV10-1; unclear D gene. This CDR3 has 14 amino acids. Germline lookup yields CDR1 WNHNN and CDR2 SYGVQD (reference sequence). V was clipped by 0 bases and J by 8 bases, with 11 bases between them. CDR3 loop: CASSESEPEHEQFF. In nucleotides, the CDR3 is TGCGCCAGCAGTGAGTCCGAGCCGGAGCATGAGCAGTTCTTC.

This chain uses TRBV7-2 with TRBJ2-7, with 8 nucleotides matching TRBD2. Trimming cost V 7 bases and J 2 bases; bases outside gene matches: 10. Per the germline V gene, CDR1 is SGHTA and CDR2 is FQGNSA. CDR3 size: 15 residues. CDR3 loop: CASTLSGDLPYEQYV. CDR3 coding DNA: TGTGCCAGCACTCTTAGCGGGGACCTCCCCTACGAGCAGTACGTC.

The V call is TRBV5-1, the J call TRBJ2-2, with TRBD1 matching 9 bases. The CDR3 spans 13 residues. Germline lookup yields CDR1 SGHRS and CDR2 YFSETQ. V shed 7 bases and J 7 bases; nucleotides not matched to a gene: 5. The CDR3 is CASRDRDDGELFF. The CDR3 DNA follows: TGCGCCAGCCGGGACAGGGATGACGGGGAGCTGTTTTTT.

The V and J genes are TRBV29-1 and TRBJ1-6, with 8 positions matching TRBD1. Germline-derived CDR1 and CDR2 are SQVTM and ANQGSEA. Losses at the gene ends were 2 bases for V and 11 bases for J; bases not matched to a gene: 5. The CDR3 spans 13 residues. CDR3 sequence: CSVERRGRTPLHF. CDR3 nucleotide sequence: TGCAGCGTTGAACGCAGGGGGCGTACACCCCTCCACTTT.

The J gene is TRBJ2-1, the V gene TRBV19, with TRBD2 matching 7 bases. V lost 3 bases to trimming and J lost 4 bases; unmatched junction nucleotides: 9. The germline CDR1 and CDR2 sequences are LNHDA and SQIVND (reference sequence). The CDR3 extends over 16 amino acids. DNA for the CDR3: TGTGCCAGTAGTATCCGGCCTAGCGGAATGTACAATGAGCAGTTCTTC. Its translation: CASSIRPSGMYNEQFF.

J is TRBJ2-1 and V is TRBV30; D is perhaps TRBD1 (6 bases). Looked up from germline, CDR1 is GTSNPN and CDR2 is SVGIG (reference sequence). This CDR3 comprises 13 residues. V was pared by 4 bases and J by 2 bases, with 9 bases between. The CDR3 sequence: CAWNAGAYNEQFF. The CDR3 region has the DNA TGTGCCTGGAATGCAGGGGCCTACAATGAGCAGTTCTTC.

This sequence joins TRBV5-1 and TRBJ2-5, with D possibly matching TRBD1 (6 bases). Germline-derived CDR1 and CDR2 are SGHRS and YFSETQ. Trimming took off 0 bases at V and 4 bases at J, with 13 bases between the two ends. The CDR3 covers 15 residues. Here the CDR3 reads CASSLVTSGAETQYF. DNA of the CDR3: TGCGCCAGCAGCTTGGTAACGTCAGGGGCAGAGACCCAGTACTTC.

This clone turned up a few times. The V gene is TRBV6-6, the J gene TRBJ1-2; TRBD1 might be the D (6 bases). V was shortened by 7 bases and J by 4 bases, with 13 bases between the two germline ends. Germline loops: CDR1 MNHNY, CDR2 SVGAGI (reference sequence). This CDR3 region has 13 residues. The CDR3 spells CASISGQFYGYTF. DNA for the CDR3: TGTGCCAGCATTTCCGGACAGTTCTATGGCTACACCTTC.

The chain uses TRBV13 and TRBJ2-1; a weak D match, TRBD2 (6 bases). V lost 1 base to trimming and J lost 7 bases, with 29 bases between them. Germline lookup yields CDR1 PRHDT and CDR2 FYEKMQ (reference sequence). The CDR3 has 20 residues. The chain's CDR3 is CASSLARQAKIAERRNEQFF. In DNA, the CDR3 is TGTGCCAGCAGCTTAGCAAGGCAGGCCAAAATAGCGGAACGGCGGAATGAGCAGTTCTTC. Complete variable domain (other parts from reference TRBV13 and TRBJ2-1): AAGVIQSPRHLIKEKRETATLKCYPIPRHDTVYWYQQGPGQDPQFLISFYEKMQSDKGSIPDRFSAQQFSDYHSELNMSSLELGDSALYFCASSLARQAKIAERRNEQFFGPGTRLTVL.

V gene TRBV28 combines with J gene TRBJ2-3; TRBD1 is a possible D gene (5 bases). V lost 5 bases to trimming and J lost 5 bases, with 20 bases between them. The CDR3 has 16 amino acids. Germline loops: CDR1 MDHEN, CDR2 SYDVKM. CDR3 nucleotide sequence: TGTGCCAGCAGTCCCCTAGGAATGGGGCAGGGAGATACGCAGTATTTT. Translating gives CASSPLGMGQGDTQYF.

The chain employs TRBV7-2 and TRBJ2-2; 7 bases map to TRBD1. The ends lost 5 bases at V and 7 bases at J; junction bases unmatched: 10. CDR1 and CDR2 from the germline V gene are SGHTA and FQGNSA. The CDR3 runs 15 residues. Written as DNA, the CDR3 is TGTGCCAGCAGCCGACAGGGACGGTATGGCGGGGAGCTGTTTTTT. Its protein product is CASSRQGRYGGELFF. Based on the CDR3 plus reference TRBV7-2 and TRBJ2-2, the full variable domain is GAGVSQSPSNKVTEKGKDVELRCDPISGHTALYWYRQSLGQGLEFLIYFQGNSAPDKSGLPSDRFSAERTGGSVSTLTIQRTQQEDSAVYLCASSRQGRYGGELFFGEGSRLTVL.

The chain uses TRBV30 and TRBJ1-2; D not resolved. The CDR3 spans 12 residues. With 4 bases removed from V and 4 bases from J, the gap between germline ends came to 10 bases. Germline-derived CDR1 and CDR2 are GTSNPN and SVGIG (reference sequence). The CDR3 nucleotides are TGTGCCTGGACTCAGAACCCCTATGGCTACACCTTC. It is translated as CAWTQNPYGYTF.

This clone showed up just once. The chain combines TRBV5-6 with TRBJ1-1, with a tentative D call TRBD1 (5 bases). The germline gives CDR1 SGHDT, CDR2 YYEEEE. The CDR3 sequence is 12 residues long. The V end lost 2 bases, the J end lost 7 bases, and 9 bases lay between the germline ends. The CDR3 nucleotides are TGTGCCAGCAGCTTAAGGGGTAATGAAGCTTTCTTT. It yields the protein CASSLRGNEAFF.

V gene TRBV6-4 combines with J gene TRBJ2-3; 9 bases are shared with TRBD2. The CDR3 sequence is 16 residues long. The trim removed 0 bases at V and 5 bases at J, leaving 6 bases unmatched. Per the germline V gene, CDR1 is MRHNA and CDR2 is SNTAGT. CDR3 sequence (DNA): TGTGCCAGCAGTGACTCGGCGGGAGGGCCGAGAGATACGCAGTATTTT. Translated, it gives CASSDSAGGPRDTQYF.

The V gene is TRBV9, the J gene TRBJ1-4; 9 nucleotides match TRBD1. The CDR3 has 14 residues. V lost 3 bases to trimming and J lost 10 bases; unmatched junction nucleotides: 7. Germline V gene sequence: CDR1 SGDLS, CDR2 YYNGEE. The CDR3 bases are TGTGCCAGCAGCGCTCGGACAGGGGCCGGAAAACTGTTTTTT. Translating gives CASSARTGAGKLFF. Together with reference TRBV9 and TRBJ1-4, the CDR3 gives the full variable domain: DSGVTQTPKHLITATGQRVTLRCSPRSGDLSVYWYQQSLDQGLQFLIQYYNGEERAKGNILERFSAQQFPDLHSELNLSSLELGDSALYFCASSARTGAGKLFFGSGTQLSVL.

The chain combines TRBV9 with TRBJ2-1; D ambiguous. Germline V gives CDR1 SGDLS, CDR2 YYNGEE. With 0 bases removed from V and 9 bases from J, the gap between germline ends came to 10 bases. CDR3 length: 13 amino acids. CDR3 sequence (DNA): TGTGCCAGCAGCGTAGGAGGAGCCAGTGAGCAGTTCTTC. It codes for CASSVGGASEQFF.

The chain has TRBV10-3 and TRBJ1-2, with TRBD1 as a possible D gene (6 bases). Germline V gives CDR1 ENHRY, CDR2 SYGVKD. V lost 6 bases and J lost 8, with 19 bases in between. CDR3 length: 14 residues. The CDR3 region is CAIRASAGARGYTF. The CDR3 nucleotides read TGTGCCATCAGGGCCTCGGCGGGGGCAAGGGGCTACACCTTC.

This rearrangement joins TRBV5-1 to TRBJ2-3; 10 nucleotides agree with TRBD2. Trimming at V came to 4 bases and at J to 1 base, leaving 3 bases not matched to a gene. The germline gives CDR1 SGHRS, CDR2 YFSETQ. This CDR3 is 15 amino acids long. CDR3 sequence reads: CASSPGTSGTDTQYF. The CDR3 bases are TGCGCCAGCAGCCCGGGGACTAGCGGCACAGATACGCAGTATTTT.

The chain has TRBV11-1 and TRBJ2-7; 8 nucleotides line up with TRBD2. The J segment lost 4 bases and the V segment lost 5 bases, leaving 13 bases of the junction unmatched. Germline-derived CDR1 and CDR2 are SGHAT and FQDESV (reference sequence). This CDR3 region has 16 residues. CDR3 bases: TGTGCCAGCAGCCCGACCACCGGGACTAGACGATACGAGCAGTACTTC. This codes for CASSPTTGTRRYEQYF.

The chain has TRBV27 and TRBJ2-2, with no clear D. Per the germline V gene, CDR1 is MNHEY and CDR2 is SMNVEV (reference sequence). V was shortened by 5 bases and J by 6 bases, with 7 bases between the two germline ends. The CDR3 totals 12 residues. CDR3 sequence (DNA): TGTGCCAGCAGTATCAATGCCGGGGAGCTGTTTTTT. Protein sequence: CASSINAGELFF.

The genes are TRBV19 and TRBJ2-4; the match to TRBD1 covers 8 bases. The CDR3 extends over 12 amino acids. V lost 5 bases and J lost 11; bases outside the gene matches: 5. Germline V gene lookup returns CDR1 LNHDA and CDR2 SQIVND (reference sequence). CDR3 amino acids: CASSPAGGLQYF. Here the CDR3 DNA reads TGTGCCAGTAGTCCGGCAGGGGGCCTTCAGTACTTC.

This clone was counted a single time. The chain couples TRBV5-1 to TRBJ2-7, with TRBD2 matching over 8 bases. CDR3 size: 15 residues. The ends lost 2 bases at V and 0 bases at J; junction bases unmatched: 4. Per germline, CDR1 SGHRS and CDR2 YFSETQ. The CDR3 region has the DNA TGCGCCAGCAGCTTCACTAGCGGAGGCTCCTACGAGCAGTACGTC. Translating it yields CASSFTSGGSYEQYV.